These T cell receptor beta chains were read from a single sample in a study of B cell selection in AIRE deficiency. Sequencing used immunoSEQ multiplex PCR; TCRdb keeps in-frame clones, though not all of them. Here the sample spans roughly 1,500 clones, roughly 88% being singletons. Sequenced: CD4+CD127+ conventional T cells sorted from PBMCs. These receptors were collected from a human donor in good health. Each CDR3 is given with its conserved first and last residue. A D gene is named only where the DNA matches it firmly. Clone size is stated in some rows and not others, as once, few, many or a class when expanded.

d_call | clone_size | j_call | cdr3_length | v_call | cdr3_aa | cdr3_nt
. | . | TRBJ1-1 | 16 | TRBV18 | CASSPKGDKRLMGAFF | TGTGCCAGCTCACCAAAGGGTGACAAGCGCCTTATGGGAGCTTTCTTT
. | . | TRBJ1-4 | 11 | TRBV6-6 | CASSTNEKLFF | TGTGCCAGCAGCACTAATGAAAAACTGTTTTTT
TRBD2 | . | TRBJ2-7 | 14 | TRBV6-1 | CASISPSGRYEQYF | TGTGCCAGCATCTCCCCTAGCGGGAGATACGAGCAGTACTTC
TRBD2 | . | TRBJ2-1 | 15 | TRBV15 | CATSGGGGSYNEQFF | TGTGCCACCAGCGGGGGGGGTGGCTCCTACAATGAGCAGTTCTTC
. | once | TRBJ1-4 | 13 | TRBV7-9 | CASSLNSVGKLFF | TGTGCCAGCAGCTTAAATTCAGTGGGAAAACTGTTTTTT
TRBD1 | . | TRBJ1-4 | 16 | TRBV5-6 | CASSPTRQGANEKLFF | TGTGCCAGCAGCCCCACACGACAGGGAGCTAATGAAAAACTGTTTTTT
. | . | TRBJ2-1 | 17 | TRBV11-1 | CASSFPSPSGARHEQFF | TGTGCCAGCAGCTTCCCCAGCCCCAGCGGAGCTAGACATGAGCAGTTCTTC
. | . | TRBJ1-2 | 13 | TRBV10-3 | CATAFDSNYGYTF | TGTGCCACCGCGTTCGACAGTAACTATGGCTACACCTTC
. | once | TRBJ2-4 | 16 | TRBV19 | CASTQVGRVAKNIQYF | TGTGCCAGTACACAAGTCGGGCGCGTGGCCAAAAACATTCAGTACTTC
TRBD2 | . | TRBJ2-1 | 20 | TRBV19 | CASSPRFPGTSGSDYNEQFF | TGTGCCAGTAGCCCTCGTTTCCCTGGGACTAGCGGGAGTGACTACAATGAGCAGTTCTTC
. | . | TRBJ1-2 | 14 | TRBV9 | CASSVAGRIGGYTF | TGTGCCAGCAGCGTGGCGGGTCGTATAGGTGGCTACACCTTC
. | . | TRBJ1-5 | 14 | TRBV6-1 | CASSGEHPFQPQHF | TGTGCCAGCAGCGGGGAACACCCTTTTCAGCCCCAGCATTTT
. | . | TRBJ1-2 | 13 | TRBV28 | CASSSQGLYGYTF | TGTGCCAGCAGTTCACAGGGACTCTATGGCTACACCTTC
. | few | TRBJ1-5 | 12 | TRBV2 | CASQEGNQPQHF | TGTGCCAGTCAAGAGGGCAATCAGCCCCAGCATTTT
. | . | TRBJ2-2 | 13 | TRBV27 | CASSLDGLGELFF | TGTGCCAGCAGTTTAGATGGTCTCGGGGAGCTGTTTTTT
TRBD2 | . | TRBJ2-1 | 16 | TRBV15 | CATSQRRAGDKDEQFF | TGTGCCACCAGCCAGCGTCGGGCGGGAGATAAGGATGAGCAGTTCTTC
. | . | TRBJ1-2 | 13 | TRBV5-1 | CASSSQGDQGYTF | TGCGCCAGCAGCTCACAGGGCGATCAAGGCTACACCTTC
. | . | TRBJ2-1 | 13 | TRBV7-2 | CASSLAQGNEQFF | TGTGCCAGCAGCTTAGCGCAGGGAAATGAGCAGTTCTTC
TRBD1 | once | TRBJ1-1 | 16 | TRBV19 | CASSGSRGPVNTEAFF | TGTGCCAGTAGTGGGTCCAGGGGGCCTGTGAACACTGAAGCTTTCTTT
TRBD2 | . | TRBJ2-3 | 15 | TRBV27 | CASSFGTRSTDTQYF | TGTGCCAGCAGTTTCGGGACTAGGAGCACAGATACGCAGTATTTT
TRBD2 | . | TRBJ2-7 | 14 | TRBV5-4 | CASSLTSGVYEQYF | TGTGCCAGCAGCTTGACAAGCGGGGTCTACGAGCAGTACTTC
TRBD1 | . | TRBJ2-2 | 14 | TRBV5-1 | CASGHRGRTGELFF | TGCGCCAGCGGTCACAGGGGGCGGACCGGGGAGCTGTTTTTT
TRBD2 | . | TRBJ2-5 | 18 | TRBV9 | CASSPGTSGRSLQETQYF | TGTGCCAGCAGCCCTGGGACTAGCGGGAGGTCTCTCCAAGAGACCCAGTACTTC
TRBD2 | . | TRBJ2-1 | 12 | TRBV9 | CASSPREGLQFF | TGTGCCAGCAGCCCCCGGGAGGGCCTGCAGTTCTTC
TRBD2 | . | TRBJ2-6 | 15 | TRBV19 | CASRWEGSGANVLTF | TGTGCCAGTAGATGGGAGGGTTCTGGGGCCAACGTCCTGACTTTC
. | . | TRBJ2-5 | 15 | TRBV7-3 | CASSLGISEQETQYF | TGTGCCAGCAGCTTAGGTATTAGCGAGCAAGAGACCCAGTACTTC
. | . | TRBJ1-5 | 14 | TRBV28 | CASRGIQGNQPQHF | TGTGCCAGCAGGGGGATACAGGGCAATCAGCCCCAGCATTTT
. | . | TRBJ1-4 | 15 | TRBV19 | CASSILVRAGEKLFF | TGTGCCAGTAGTATTTTGGTACGCGCCGGGGAAAAACTGTTTTTT
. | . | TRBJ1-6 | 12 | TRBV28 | CASSPDNSPLHF | TGTGCCAGCAGTCCGGATAATTCACCCCTCCACTTT
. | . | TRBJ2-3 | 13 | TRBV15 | CATSRDQADTQYF | TGTGCCACCAGCAGAGATCAGGCAGATACGCAGTATTTT
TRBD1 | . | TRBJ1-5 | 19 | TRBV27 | CASSSLLIRTGANNQPQHF | TGTGCCAGCAGTTCGCTGCTAATTAGGACAGGGGCGAACAATCAGCCCCAGCATTTT
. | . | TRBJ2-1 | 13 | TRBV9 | CASSVDGGNEQFF | TGTGCCAGCAGCGTAGATGGGGGCAATGAGCAGTTCTTC